This T cell receptor beta chain was identified during a study of shared clonotypes between healthy human individuals. The study, taken as a whole, reports: It was observed that 5% to 6.5% of naive CD4 clonotypes were shared across a handful of donors.

The study enrolled healthy HIV-negative adults without recent acute infections or vaccinations as donors. The V and J ends lost 4 bases and 1 base respectively, with 11 bases between them. In germline, CDR1 is SGHRS, CDR2 YFSETQ. The CDR3 runs to 14 residues. This clone was observed a few times. The antigen remains undetermined. The sample contains more than one DNA sequence encoding this CDR3. Clones were sequenced by immunoSEQ multiplex PCR, and TCRdb holds only the in-frame ones, with some missing. Of more than 2,000,000 clones listed, about 92% are singletons. The specimen sequenced was naive CD4+ T cells sorted from blood. The subset here: CD45RA+ positively selected. The genes are TRBV5-1 and TRBJ1-1; possible D gene TRBD1, 5 bases. This receptor was identified in a man younger than 35 in good health. The CDR3 DNA sequence: TGCGCCAGCAGCCTAGGACATAGGAACACTGAAGCTTTCTTT. Translating it yields CASSLGHRNTEAFF.